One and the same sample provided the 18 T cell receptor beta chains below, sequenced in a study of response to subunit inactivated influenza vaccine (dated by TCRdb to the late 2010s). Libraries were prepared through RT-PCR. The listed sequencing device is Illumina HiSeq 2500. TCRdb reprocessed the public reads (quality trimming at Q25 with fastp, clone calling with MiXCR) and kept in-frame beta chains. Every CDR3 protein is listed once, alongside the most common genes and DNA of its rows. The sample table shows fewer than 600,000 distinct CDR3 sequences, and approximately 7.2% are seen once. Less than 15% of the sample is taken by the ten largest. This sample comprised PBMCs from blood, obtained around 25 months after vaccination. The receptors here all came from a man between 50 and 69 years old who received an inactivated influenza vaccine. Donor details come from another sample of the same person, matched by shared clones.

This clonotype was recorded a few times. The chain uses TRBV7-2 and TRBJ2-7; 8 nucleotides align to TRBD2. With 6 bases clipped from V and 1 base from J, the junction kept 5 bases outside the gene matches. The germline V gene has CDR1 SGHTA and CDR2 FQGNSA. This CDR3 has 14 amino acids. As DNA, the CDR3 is TGTGCCAGCAGTGAGCGGGGGTTATCCTACGAGCAGTACTTC. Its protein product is CASSERGLSYEQYF. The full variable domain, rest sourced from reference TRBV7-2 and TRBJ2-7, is GAGVSQSPSNKVTEKGKDVELRCDPISGHTALYWYRQSLGQGLEFLIYFQGNSAPDKSGLPSDRFSAERTGGSVSTLTIQRTQQEDSAVYLCASSERGLSYEQYFGPGTRLTVT.

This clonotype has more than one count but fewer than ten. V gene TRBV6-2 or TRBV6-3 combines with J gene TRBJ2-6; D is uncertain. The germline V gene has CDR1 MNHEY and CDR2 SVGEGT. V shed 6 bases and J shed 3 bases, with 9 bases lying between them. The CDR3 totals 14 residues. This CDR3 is CASSMGGGANVLTF. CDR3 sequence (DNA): TGTGCCAGCAGCATGGGCGGTGGGGCCAACGTCCTGACTTTC.

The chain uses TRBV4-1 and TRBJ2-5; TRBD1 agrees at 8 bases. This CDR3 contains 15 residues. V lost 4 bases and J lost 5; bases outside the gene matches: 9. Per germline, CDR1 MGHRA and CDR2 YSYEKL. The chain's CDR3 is CASSRRQGLTETQYF. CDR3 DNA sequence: TGCGCCAGCAGCCGCCGACAGGGGTTAACGGAGACCCAGTACTTC.

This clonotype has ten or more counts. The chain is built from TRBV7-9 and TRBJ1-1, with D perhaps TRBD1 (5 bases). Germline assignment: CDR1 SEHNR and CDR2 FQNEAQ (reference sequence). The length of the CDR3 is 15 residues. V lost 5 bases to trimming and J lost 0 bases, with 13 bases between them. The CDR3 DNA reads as TGTGCCAGCAGCGAGCGGGACGCCTTGAACACTGAAGCTTTCTTT. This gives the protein CASSERDALNTEAFF.

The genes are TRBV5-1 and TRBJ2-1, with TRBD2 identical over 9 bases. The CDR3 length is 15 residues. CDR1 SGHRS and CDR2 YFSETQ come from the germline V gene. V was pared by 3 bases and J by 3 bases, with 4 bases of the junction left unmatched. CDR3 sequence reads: CASSWGLASYNEQFF. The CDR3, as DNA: TGCGCCAGCAGCTGGGGACTAGCTAGCTACAATGAGCAGTTCTTC.

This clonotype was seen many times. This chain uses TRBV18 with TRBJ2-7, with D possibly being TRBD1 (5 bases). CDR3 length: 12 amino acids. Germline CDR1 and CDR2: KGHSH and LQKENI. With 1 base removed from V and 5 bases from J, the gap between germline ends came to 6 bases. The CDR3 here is CASSPQGNEQYF. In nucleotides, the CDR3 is TGTGCCAGCTCACCACAGGGGAACGAGCAGTACTTC.

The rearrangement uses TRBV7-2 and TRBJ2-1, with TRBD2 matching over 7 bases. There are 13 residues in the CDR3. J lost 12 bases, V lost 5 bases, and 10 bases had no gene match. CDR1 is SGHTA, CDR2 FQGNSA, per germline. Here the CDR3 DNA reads TGTGCCAGCAGCCCCATGTTCGGGGGGTCGCAGTTCTTC. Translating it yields CASSPMFGGSQFF.

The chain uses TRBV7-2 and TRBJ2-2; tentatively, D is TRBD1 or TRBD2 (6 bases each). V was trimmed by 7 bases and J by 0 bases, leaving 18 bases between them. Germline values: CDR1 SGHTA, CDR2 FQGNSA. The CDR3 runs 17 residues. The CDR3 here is CASTTRGVPSNTGELFF. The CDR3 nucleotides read TGTGCCAGCACCACAAGGGGGGTGCCTTCGAACACCGGGGAGCTGTTTTTT.

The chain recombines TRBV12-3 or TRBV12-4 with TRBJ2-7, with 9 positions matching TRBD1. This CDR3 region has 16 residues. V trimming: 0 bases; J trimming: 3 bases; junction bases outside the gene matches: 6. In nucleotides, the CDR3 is TGTGCCAGCAGTTTAGCTCCGGGACAGGGCTACTACGAGCAGTACTTC. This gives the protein CASSLAPGQGYYEQYF.

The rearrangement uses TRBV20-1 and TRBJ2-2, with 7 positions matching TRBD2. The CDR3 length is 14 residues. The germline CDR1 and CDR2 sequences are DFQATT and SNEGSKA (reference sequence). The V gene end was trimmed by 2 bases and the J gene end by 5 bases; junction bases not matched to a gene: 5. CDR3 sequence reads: CSARSAGRTGELFF. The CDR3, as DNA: TGCAGTGCTAGATCAGCGGGGCGTACCGGGGAGCTGTTTTTT.

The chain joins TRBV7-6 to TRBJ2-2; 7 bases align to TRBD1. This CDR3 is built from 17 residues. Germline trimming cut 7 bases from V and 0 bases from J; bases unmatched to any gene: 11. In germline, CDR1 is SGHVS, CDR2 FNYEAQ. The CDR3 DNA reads TGTGCCAGCAAACCGGCGACAGGGTACTCGAACACCGGGGAGCTGTTTTTT. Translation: CASKPATGYSNTGELFF.

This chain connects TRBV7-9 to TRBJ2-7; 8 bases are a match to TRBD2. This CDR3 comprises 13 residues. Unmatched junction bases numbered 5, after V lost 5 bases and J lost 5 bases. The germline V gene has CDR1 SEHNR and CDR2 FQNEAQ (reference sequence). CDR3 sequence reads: CASSIGTRNEQYF. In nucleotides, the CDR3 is TGTGCCAGCAGCATCGGGACTAGAAACGAGCAGTACTTC. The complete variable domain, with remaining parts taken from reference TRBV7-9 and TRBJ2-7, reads DTGVSQNPRHKITKRGQNVTFRCDPISEHNRLYWYRQTLGQGPEFLTYFQNEAQLEKSRLLSDRFSAERPKGSFSTLEIQRTEQGDSAMYLCASSIGTRNEQYFGPGTRLTVT.

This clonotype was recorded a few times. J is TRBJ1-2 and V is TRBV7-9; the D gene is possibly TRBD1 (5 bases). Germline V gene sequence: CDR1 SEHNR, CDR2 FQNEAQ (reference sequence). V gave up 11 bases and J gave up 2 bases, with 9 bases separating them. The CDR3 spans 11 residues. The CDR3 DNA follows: TGTGCCTGGGACGGCAACTATGGCTACACCTTC. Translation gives CAWDGNYGYTF. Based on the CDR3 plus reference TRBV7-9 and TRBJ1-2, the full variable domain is DTGVSQNPRHKITKRGQNVTFRCDPISEHNRLYWYRQTLGQGPEFLTYFQNEAQLEKSRLLSDRFSAERPKGSFSTLEIQRTEQGDSAMYLCAWDGNYGYTFGSGTRLTVV.

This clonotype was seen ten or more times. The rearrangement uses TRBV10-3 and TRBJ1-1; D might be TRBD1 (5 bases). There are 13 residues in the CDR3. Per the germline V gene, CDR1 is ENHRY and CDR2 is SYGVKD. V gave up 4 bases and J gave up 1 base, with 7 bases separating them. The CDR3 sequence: CAISGDRNTEAFF. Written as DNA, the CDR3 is TGTGCCATCAGTGGCGACAGGAACACTGAAGCTTTCTTT.

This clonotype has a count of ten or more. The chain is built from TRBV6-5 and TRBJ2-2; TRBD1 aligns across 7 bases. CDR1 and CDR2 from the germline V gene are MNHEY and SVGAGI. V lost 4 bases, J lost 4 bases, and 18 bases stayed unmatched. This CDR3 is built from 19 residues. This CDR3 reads CASSLREITGVYSTGELFF. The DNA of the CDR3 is TGTGCCAGCAGTTTAAGGGAGATTACAGGGGTTTACAGCACCGGGGAGCTGTTTTTT.

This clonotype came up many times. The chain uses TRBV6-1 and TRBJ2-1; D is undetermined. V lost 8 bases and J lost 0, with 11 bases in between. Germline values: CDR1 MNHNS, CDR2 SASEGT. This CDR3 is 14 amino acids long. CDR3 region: CASQHGNSYNEQFF. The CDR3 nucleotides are TGTGCCAGCCAGCATGGCAACTCCTACAATGAGCAGTTCTTC.

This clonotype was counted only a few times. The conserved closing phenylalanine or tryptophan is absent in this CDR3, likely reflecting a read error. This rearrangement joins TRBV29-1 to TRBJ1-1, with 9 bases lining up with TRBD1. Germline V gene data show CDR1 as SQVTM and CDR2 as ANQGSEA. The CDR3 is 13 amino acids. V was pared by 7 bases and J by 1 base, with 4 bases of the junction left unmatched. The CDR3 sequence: CSALGQGNTEAFL. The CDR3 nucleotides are TGCAGCGCCTTGGGACAGGGGAACACTGAAGCTTTCCTT.

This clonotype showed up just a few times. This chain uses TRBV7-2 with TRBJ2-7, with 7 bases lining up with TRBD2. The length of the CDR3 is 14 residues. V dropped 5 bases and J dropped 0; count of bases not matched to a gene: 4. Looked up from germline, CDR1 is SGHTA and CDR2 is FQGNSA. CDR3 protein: CASSAGALSYEQYF. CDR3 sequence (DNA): TGTGCCAGCAGCGCGGGAGCGCTCTCCTACGAGCAGTACTTC.